Each of the 10 T cell receptor beta chains below was sequenced from the same sample in a study of blood T cell repertoires in COVID-19. Using immunoSEQ multiplex PCR, the repertoire was profiled, and TCRdb retains in-frame clones only, with some absent. The sample carries about 150,000 clones, roughly four fifths recorded once. Sample: peripheral blood. All receptors come from a human donor with acute or convalescent COVID-19. The donor label of this sample is uncertain.

This clone was seen more than once but under ten times. The V gene is TRBV7-9, the J gene TRBJ1-1; 8 bases agree with TRBD1. The germline V gene has CDR1 SEHNR and CDR2 FQNEAQ (reference sequence). Losses at the gene ends were 4 bases for V and 4 bases for J; bases not matched to a gene: 14. The CDR3 has 17 amino acids. The CDR3 protein is CASSSPRQAQGVTEAFF. In DNA, the CDR3 is TGTGCCAGCAGCTCACCCAGACAAGCACAGGGGGTCACTGAAGCTTTCTTT.

J is TRBJ1-1 and V is TRBV14, with D possibly TRBD1 on 6 matching bases. The CDR3 sequence is 11 residues long. The V end lost 5 bases, the J end lost 12 bases, and 13 bases lay between the germline ends. CDR1 is SGHDN, CDR2 FVKESK, per germline. The CDR3 DNA follows: TGTGCCAGCAGCTCCGGGGGGGCGTCTTTCTTT. It encodes CASSSGGASFF.

The chain recombines TRBV7-8 with TRBJ2-7; 8 positions agree with TRBD1. V dropped 2 bases and J dropped 0; count of bases not matched to a gene: 6. Germline values: CDR1 SGHVS, CDR2 FQNEAQ. The CDR3 covers 16 residues. CDR3 region: CASSLSVQGDSYEQYF. The CDR3 region has the DNA TGTGCCAGCAGCTTAAGTGTACAGGGGGACTCCTACGAGCAGTACTTC.

The chain uses TRBV2 and TRBJ2-1, with D maybe TRBD2 (6 bases). Germline values: CDR1 SNHLY, CDR2 FYNNEI. CDR3 length equals 13 residues. V lost 4 bases and J 7 bases, leaving 11 bases between the germline ends. The CDR3 spells CASSGPGGNEQFF. The CDR3 DNA follows: TGTGCCAGCAGTGGCCCTGGGGGGAATGAGCAGTTCTTC.

The chain carries TRBV6-5 and TRBJ1-2, with 8 bases matching TRBD1. CDR1 is MNHEY and CDR2 is SVGAGI in the germline V gene. The CDR3 totals 15 residues. The trim removed 5 bases at V and 4 bases at J, leaving 9 bases unmatched. CDR3 region: CASSLLGQAFYGYTF. In nucleotides, the CDR3 is TGTGCCAGCAGTCTTCTGGGACAGGCGTTCTATGGCTACACCTTC.

The chain employs TRBV4-1 and TRBJ1-2, with 8 positions matching TRBD1. Per the germline V gene, CDR1 is MGHRA and CDR2 is YSYEKL. Trimming at V came to 4 bases and at J to 7 bases, leaving 8 bases not matched to a gene. The length of the CDR3 is 14 residues. CDR3 nucleotides: TGCGCCAGCAGCCTGGACAGGGTAAGGGCTGGCTACACCTTC. Its translation: CASSLDRVRAGYTF.

CDR3 protein: CASSDRTPLGLRYGYTF. CDR3 bases: TGTGCCAGCAGTGACCGGACTCCACTCGGGCTACGGTATGGCTACACCTTC. The rearrangement joins TRBV3-1 (or the pseudogene TRBV3-2) to TRBJ1-2; D is unresolved. The CDR3 has 17 amino acids. CDR1 and CDR2 (germline): LGHDT, YNNKEL (reference sequence). V gave up 6 bases and J gave up 5 bases, with 25 bases separating them.

The rearrangement joins TRBV24-1 to TRBJ2-7; D gene unclear. Germline CDR1 is KGHDR and CDR2 is SFDVKD. There are 15 residues in the CDR3. Between the trimmed V and J ends, which lost 6 bases and 3 bases, there was a span of 17 bases. This chain's CDR3 is CATSYHRLYLYEQYF. The CDR3 DNA is TGTGCCACCAGTTATCACCGCCTCTACCTCTACGAGCAGTACTTC.

This clone appeared a single time. The V gene is TRBV27, the J gene TRBJ1-2; the D gene is possibly TRBD1 (5 bases). In germline, CDR1 is MNHEY, CDR2 SMNVEV (reference sequence). The CDR3 consists of 14 residues. Trimming stripped 3 bases from V and 1 base from J, with 9 bases between. CDR3: CASSFGRVNYGYTF. The CDR3 DNA reads TGTGCCAGCAGTTTCGGCAGGGTTAACTATGGCTACACCTTC.

The chain links TRBV5-4 to TRBJ2-2; a weak D match, TRBD1 (5 bases). The CDR3 is 15 residues long. Germline V gene lookup returns CDR1 SGHNT and CDR2 YYREEE (reference sequence). The V end lost 0 bases, the J end lost 6 bases, and 12 bases lay between the germline ends. CDR3 loop: CASSLEGADAGELFF. The CDR3 DNA reads as TGTGCCAGCAGCTTGGAAGGGGCTGATGCCGGGGAGCTGTTTTTT. The whole variable domain, filled in from reference TRBV5-4 and TRBJ2-2, reads ETGVTQSPTHLIKTRGQQVTLRCSSQSGHNTVSWYQQALGQGPQFIFQYYREEENGRGNFPPRFSGLQFPNYSSELNVNALELDDSALYLCASSLEGADAGELFFGEGSRLTVL.